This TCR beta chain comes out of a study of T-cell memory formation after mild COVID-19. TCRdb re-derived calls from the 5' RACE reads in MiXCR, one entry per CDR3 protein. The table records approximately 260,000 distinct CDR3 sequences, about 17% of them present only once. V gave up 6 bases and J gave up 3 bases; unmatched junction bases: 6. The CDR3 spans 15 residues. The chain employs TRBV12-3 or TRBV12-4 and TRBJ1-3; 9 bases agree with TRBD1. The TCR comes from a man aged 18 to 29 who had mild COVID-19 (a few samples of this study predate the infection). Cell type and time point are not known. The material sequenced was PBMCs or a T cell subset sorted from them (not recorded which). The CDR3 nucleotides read TGTGCCAGCAGGCCAACAGGGGGCCTTGGAAACACCATATATTTT. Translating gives CASRPTGGLGNTIYF.